The subject of this entry is one T cell receptor (beta chain). This table comes from immunoSEQ multiplex PCR, and its TCRdb copy is limited to in-frame clones, with some not included. The repertoire holds over 55,000 clones, roughly 85% seen once, with about 5% in the top ten. The sample belongs to a study of blood T cell repertoires in COVID-19. As for the study in general: T cells, B-cell-depleted T cells, or PBMCs provided the cDNA or gDNA that served as material.

This CDR3 spans 17 amino acids. The chain couples TRBV12-2 to TRBJ1-1. TRBV12-2 counts as a pseudogene. The sample was peripheral blood. This clonotype was sampled from a human donor in a cohort sampled during active COVID-19. This CDR3 reads CASRLDPRRGVNTEAFF. The DNA for the CDR3 is TGTGCAAGTCGCTTAGACCCTCGACGGGGGGTGAACACTGAAGCTTTCTTT.